One sample yielded the 18 T cell receptor beta chains listed below, sequenced in a study of blood T cell repertoires in COVID-19 (dated by TCRdb to the early 2020s). The method was the immunoSEQ multiplex PCR assay. TCRdb holds this immuneACCESS table with in-frame rearrangements only. Some clones are missing; in checked studies, unresolved V genes explain under half, and the rest has no known cause. For this sample the table gives around 160,000 clones, of which 65% to 90% were detected only once. Around 8.3% of the sample is in the top ten clones. Sequenced: peripheral blood. These receptors came from a man in his 60s with acute or convalescent COVID-19.

The chain is built from TRBV29-1 and TRBJ1-1; D uncertain. V lost 7 bases, J lost 4 bases, and 16 bases lay in between. There are 13 residues in the CDR3. Germline loops: CDR1 SQVTM, CDR2 ANQGSEA. CDR3: CSASPSWSTEAFF. The CDR3 DNA follows: TGCAGCGCCTCCCCTTCATGGAGCACTGAAGCTTTCTTT. The full variable domain, completed using reference TRBV29-1 and TRBJ1-1, is SAVISQKPSRDICQRGTSLTIQCQVDSQVTMMFWYRQQPGQSLTLIATANQGSEATYESGFVIDKFPISRPNLTFSTLTVSNMSPEDSSIYLCSASPSWSTEAFFGQGTRLTVV.

The genes are TRBV9 and TRBJ1-2; TRBD1 matches at 7 bases. This CDR3 spans 15 amino acids. The junction had 5 bases not matched to a gene; V was cut back by 3 bases and J by 0 bases. The germline V gene has CDR1 SGDLS and CDR2 YYNGEE. The CDR3 coding sequence is TGTGCCAGCAGCGAACAGGGGACTTCTAACTATGGCTACACCTTC. This translates into CASSEQGTSNYGYTF.

The sample holds a few counts of this clone. The chain uses TRBV5-1 and TRBJ2-1, with 14 bases aligning to TRBD2. This CDR3 is built from 15 residues. The V and J ends lost 6 bases and 5 bases, in that order; junction bases with no gene match: 4. Germline-derived CDR1 and CDR2 are SGHRS and YFSETQ. The CDR3 protein is CASTGLAGVDNEQFF. The CDR3 DNA sequence: TGCGCCAGCACGGGACTAGCGGGAGTAGACAATGAGCAGTTCTTC.

The chain employs TRBV11-1 and TRBJ1-1; D is unresolved. This CDR3 is built from 14 residues. V lost 7 bases to trimming and J lost 10 bases, with 22 bases between them. Germline V gene data show CDR1 as SGHAT and CDR2 as FQDESV (reference sequence). The DNA for the CDR3 is TGTGCCAGCACGGGGAGGCAGCATACCCCCGGAGCTTTCTTT. Its translation: CASTGRQHTPGAFF.

The chain employs TRBV27 and TRBJ2-5; 10 bases match TRBD1. The V gene end was trimmed by 4 bases and the J gene end by 7 bases; junction bases not matched to a gene: 6. The CDR3 has 14 residues. Germline lookup yields CDR1 MNHEY and CDR2 SMNVEV (reference sequence). This CDR3 reads CASSSDRGRGTQYF. As DNA, the CDR3 is TGTGCCAGCAGTTCCGACAGGGGGCGGGGGACCCAGTACTTC.

This chain uses TRBV5-1 with TRBJ2-7; TRBD2 might be the D (6 bases). Trimming removed 4 bases at V and 0 bases at J, with 17 bases between. The CDR3 is 16 amino acids. In germline, CDR1 is SGHRS, CDR2 YFSETQ. CDR3 amino acids: CASSPRGSGASYEQYF. The CDR3 DNA reads as TGCGCCAGCAGCCCGCGGGGTAGCGGAGCCTCCTACGAGCAGTACTTC.

The chain carries TRBV7-9 and TRBJ2-7; a possible D gene is TRBD2 (6 bases). The germline V gene has CDR1 SEHNR and CDR2 FQNEAQ (reference sequence). The CDR3 is made up of 13 amino acids. The V and J ends lost 4 bases and 5 bases respectively, with 12 bases between them. The CDR3 loop is CASSSSGSHEQYF. CDR3 in DNA: TGTGCCAGCAGCTCCAGCGGGTCCCACGAGCAGTACTTC.

The V gene is TRBV15, the J gene TRBJ1-2; 9 bases fit TRBD1. The V gene's germline CDR1 is LNHNV and CDR2 YYDKDF (reference sequence). J gave up 4 bases and V 5 bases, and 8 bases lay outside the gene matches. The CDR3 totals 15 residues. The CDR3 DNA reads as TGTGCCACCAGCCTTTCAGGGGGACAGGGCTATGGCTACACCTTC. Translated: CATSLSGGQGYGYTF.

This chain links TRBV19 with TRBJ1-2; 8 positions agree with TRBD1. This CDR3 region has 16 residues. Trimming took 7 bases from V and 5 from J; bases not matched to a gene: 15. The germline V gene has CDR1 LNHDA and CDR2 SQIVND (reference sequence). The CDR3 region is CASTQSPDRDRYGYTF. For the CDR3, the DNA is TGTGCCAGTACCCAGTCCCCGGACAGGGACAGATATGGCTACACCTTC.

The chain joins TRBV11-2 to TRBJ2-1; 7 bases fit TRBD2. J was trimmed by 5 bases and V by 5 bases; bases with no gene match: 12. CDR1 and CDR2 (germline): SGHAT, FQNNGV. The CDR3 is 16 amino acids. In DNA, the CDR3 is TGTGCCAGCAGCCCACCCCGTATTGGACTAGACAATGAGCAGTTCTTC. Translating gives CASSPPRIGLDNEQFF.

The rearrangement links TRBV7-3 to TRBJ2-3; possibly TRBD2 for D (6 bases). This CDR3 is built from 16 residues. The V end was cut by 3 bases, the J end by 4 bases, with 17 bases between. Germline loops: CDR1 SGHTA, CDR2 FQGTGA. As DNA, the CDR3 is TGTGCCAGCAGCTTTCTTAGCGGAGGGGTGGCAGATACGCAGTATTTT. Amino acids: CASSFLSGGVADTQYF.

V usage is TRBV15 and J usage is TRBJ1-2, with a tentative D call TRBD1 (6 bases). V shed 5 bases and J shed 5 bases, with 15 bases lying between them. Germline loops: CDR1 LNHNV, CDR2 YYDKDF (reference sequence). This CDR3 contains 14 residues. The CDR3 region has the DNA TGTGCCACCAGCTCCCGAGGGACACTATATGGCTACACCTTC. This encodes CATSSRGTLYGYTF. Together with reference TRBV15 and TRBJ1-2, the CDR3 gives the full variable domain: DAMVIQNPRYQVTQFGKPVTLSCSQTLNHNVMYWYQQKSSQAPKLLFHYYDKDFNNEADTPDNFQSRRPNTSFCFLDIRSPGLGDTAMYLCATSSRGTLYGYTFGSGTRLTVV.

This chain joins TRBV25-1 and TRBJ1-6, with 8 bases identical to TRBD1. J was trimmed by 1 base and V by 4 bases; bases with no gene match: 6. The CDR3 is made up of 17 amino acids. The germline V gene has CDR1 MGHDK and CDR2 SYGVNS. This CDR3 reads CASSGTGIRSYNSPLHF. CDR3 DNA: TGTGCCAGCAGTGGGACAGGGATCCGTTCCTATAATTCACCCCTCCACTTT.

V usage is TRBV29-1 and J usage is TRBJ1-1; D gene unclear. Trimming cost V 4 bases and J 0 bases, with 12 bases left between them. The CDR3 is 14 amino acids. Germline assignment: CDR1 SQVTM and CDR2 ANQGSEA. The CDR3 spells CSVVYSRMNTEAFF. In DNA, the CDR3 is TGCAGCGTTGTGTACAGCCGGATGAACACTGAAGCTTTCTTT.

The V gene is TRBV7-9, the J gene TRBJ2-7, with TRBD1 matching 9 bases. The CDR3 has 15 residues. Germline values: CDR1 SEHNR, CDR2 FQNEAQ (reference sequence). V lost 6 bases to trimming and J lost 7 bases; unmatched junction nucleotides: 13. CDR3 protein: CASREAGQGFREQYF. CDR3 sequence (DNA): TGTGCCAGCAGAGAGGCGGGACAGGGTTTTAGGGAGCAGTACTTC.

This chain joins TRBV3-1 (or the pseudogene TRBV3-2) and TRBJ2-7, with D perhaps matching TRBD2 (5 bases). The V gene lost 0 bases and the J gene lost 9 bases, with 18 bases spanning the gap. Germline V gene lookup returns CDR1 LGHDT and CDR2 YNNKEL (reference sequence). CDR3 length equals 15 residues. For the CDR3, the DNA is TGTGCCAGCAGCCAAGACAGACTAAAGGCTACGAGGCAGTACTTC. Protein sequence: CASSQDRLKATRQYF.

The V gene is TRBV15, the J gene TRBJ2-5; 8 bases line up with TRBD2. The CDR3 runs 15 residues. The germline gives CDR1 LNHNV, CDR2 YYDKDF (reference sequence). Unmatched junction bases numbered 8, after V lost 3 bases and J lost 5 bases. CDR3 protein: CATSSPGGGRETQYF. CDR3 in DNA: TGTGCCACCAGCAGCCCCGGGGGGGGGAGGGAGACCCAGTACTTC. Full variable domain (outside the CDR3, taken from reference TRBV15 and TRBJ2-5): DAMVIQNPRYQVTQFGKPVTLSCSQTLNHNVMYWYQQKSSQAPKLLFHYYDKDFNNEADTPDNFQSRRPNTSFCFLDIRSPGLGDTAMYLCATSSPGGGRETQYFGPGTRLLVL.

This clone occurred once. The J gene is TRBJ2-1, the V gene TRBV9, with 9 bases identical to TRBD1. V shed 3 bases, J shed 8 bases, and the junction held 12 bases outside the gene matches. This CDR3 region has 16 residues. Germline V gene sequence: CDR1 SGDLS, CDR2 YYNGEE. The CDR3 reads CASSETTGGSLDEQFF. DNA of the CDR3: TGTGCCAGCAGCGAGACGACAGGGGGATCTTTGGATGAGCAGTTCTTC.